These 29 T cell receptor beta chains were all obtained from the same sample, sequenced in a study of cytomegalovirus exposure and HLA in healthy donors. A multiplex PCR was run with 60 Vbeta primers and 13 Jbeta primers. Profiled with immunoSEQ multiplex PCR; TCRdb holds only in-frame clones, not every one. The sample has under 200,000 clones; roughly 84% are singletons. Sequenced: PBMCs. The receptors shown here come from a woman between 45 and 65 years old in good health and CMV-seropositive.

The rearrangement joins TRBV2 to TRBJ2-1; 9 bases line up with TRBD1. Per germline, CDR1 SNHLY and CDR2 FYNNEI. J lost 9 bases, V lost 6 bases, and 9 bases had no gene match. The CDR3 runs 14 residues. The CDR3 DNA is TGTGCCAGCAGGACGATACAGGGGGCCGGTGAGCAGTTCTTC. It specifies CASRTIQGAGEQFF.

This chain links TRBV29-1 with TRBJ2-7, with 7 bases identical to TRBD1. CDR3 length: 13 amino acids. V trimming: 4 bases; J trimming: 2 bases; junction bases outside the gene matches: 5. The germline V gene encodes CDR1 SQVTM and CDR2 ANQGSEA. Written as DNA, the CDR3 is TGCAGCGTTGGAGGGGGCCGAACCTACGAGCAGTACTTC. Translation gives CSVGGGRTYEQYF.

The chain uses TRBV19 and TRBJ1-1, with 8 positions matching TRBD1. V lost 4 bases and J lost 5; bases outside the gene matches: 6. The CDR3 length is 14 residues. From germline, CDR1 is LNHDA and CDR2 SQIVND (reference sequence). In nucleotides, the CDR3 is TGTGCCAGTAGTAGGGGCAGGGGGCTAACTGAAGCTTTCTTT. This gives the protein CASSRGRGLTEAFF.

This chain uses TRBV6-5 with TRBJ2-2; possible D gene TRBD2, 6 bases. Trimming stripped 4 bases from V and 4 bases from J, with 10 bases between. The germline V gene encodes CDR1 MNHEY and CDR2 SVGAGI. The CDR3 runs 14 residues. Here the CDR3 DNA reads TGTGCCAGCAGTTTCTCGACTAGCACCGGGGAGCTGTTTTTT. It translates to CASSFSTSTGELFF.

This chain links TRBV10-2 with TRBJ2-5; 14 nucleotides align to TRBD2. There are 14 residues in the CDR3. Trimming removed 9 bases from V and 5 bases from J; junction bases left unmatched: 5. Germline values: CDR1 WSHSY, CDR2 SAAADI. The CDR3 nucleotides are TGCGCCAGTAGACTAGCGGGGGGGCAGGAGACCCAGTACTTC. Residues: CASRLAGGQETQYF.

The chain is built from TRBV27 and TRBJ1-5; no clear D gene. The V end lost 0 bases, the J end lost 4 bases, and 7 bases lay between the germline ends. The germline V gene encodes CDR1 MNHEY and CDR2 SMNVEV (reference sequence). This CDR3 has 14 amino acids. The CDR3 loop reads CASSLSSSNQPQHF. DNA for the CDR3: TGTGCCAGCAGTTTATCTTCCTCGAATCAGCCCCAGCATTTT.

This chain connects TRBV7-9 to TRBJ2-7; TRBD1 is a possible D gene (6 bases). Germline CDR1 SEHNR, CDR2 FQNEAQ (reference sequence). This CDR3 comprises 15 residues. Trimming took off 2 bases at V and 0 bases at J, with 11 bases between the two ends. The CDR3 region is CASSLTAQGSYEQYF. Here the CDR3 DNA reads TGTGCCAGCAGCTTAACAGCACAGGGCTCCTACGAGCAGTACTTC.

The chain joins TRBV7-9 to TRBJ2-1, with 7 positions matching TRBD1. Germline CDR1 and CDR2: SEHNR and FQNEAQ (reference sequence). CDR3 length equals 15 residues. J gave up 2 bases and V 5 bases, and 6 bases lay outside the gene matches. The CDR3 spells CASSQRGQTYNEQFF. CDR3 nucleotides: TGTGCCAGCAGCCAGAGGGGACAGACCTACAATGAGCAGTTCTTC.

V is TRBV7-8 and J is TRBJ2-7; TRBD1 might be the D (5 bases). The CDR3 totals 14 residues. The V and J ends lost 1 base and 0 bases respectively, with 7 bases between them. From germline, CDR1 is SGHVS and CDR2 FQNEAQ. The CDR3 region is CASSLGQSSYEQYF. In DNA form, the CDR3 reads TGTGCCAGCAGCTTAGGACAGTCCTCCTACGAGCAGTACTTC.

This clone was recorded only once. The chain combines TRBV6-5 with TRBJ1-5, with 10 bases that match TRBD1. Germline loops: CDR1 MNHEY, CDR2 SVGAGI. The CDR3 is 13 amino acids. J lost 5 bases, V lost 6 bases, and 1 base had no gene match. Written as DNA, the CDR3 is TGTGCCAGCAGGGGGACAGGGGATCAGCCCCAGCATTTT. As protein: CASRGTGDQPQHF.

This sequence joins TRBV5-1 and TRBJ1-2, with 7 bases lining up with TRBD1. The CDR3 contains 15 residues. The junction had 10 bases not matched to a gene; V was cut back by 0 bases and J by 8 bases. Germline assignment: CDR1 SGHRS and CDR2 YFSETQ. The CDR3 region has the DNA TGCGCCAGCAGCTTGGCCACAGGGGACCTTTTAGGCTACACCTTC. Translating it yields CASSLATGDLLGYTF.

The chain links TRBV2 to TRBJ2-2, with TRBD2 matching over 10 bases. This CDR3 has 16 amino acids. Per the germline V gene, CDR1 is SNHLY and CDR2 is FYNNEI. V lost 6 bases and J lost 2; bases outside the gene matches: 6. CDR3: CASRGGLAVNTGELFF. DNA of the CDR3: TGTGCCAGCAGGGGTGGACTAGCGGTAAACACCGGGGAGCTGTTTTTT.

In its sample, this clone was seen once. The chain joins TRBV5-4 to TRBJ2-3; TRBD2 matches 12 bases. Germline lookup yields CDR1 SGHNT and CDR2 YYREEE (reference sequence). With 3 bases clipped from V and 5 bases from J, the junction kept 4 bases outside the gene matches. This CDR3 has 15 amino acids. CDR3 residues: CASSSTSGGGDTQYF. The DNA for the CDR3 is TGTGCCAGCAGCTCGACTAGCGGGGGAGGAGATACGCAGTATTTT.

The chain has TRBV18 and TRBJ2-1, with D maybe TRBD2 (7 bases). CDR3 size: 14 residues. Trimming removed 2 bases at V and 8 bases at J, with 13 bases between. CDR1 is KGHSH and CDR2 is LQKENI in the germline V gene. The CDR3 protein is CASSPGGAGDEQFF. In DNA form, the CDR3 reads TGTGCCAGCTCACCAGGGGGCGCGGGAGATGAGCAGTTCTTC. The full variable domain, with the rest looked up from reference TRBV18 and TRBJ2-1, is NAGVMQNPRHLVRRRGQEARLRCSPMKGHSHVYWYRQLPEEGLKFMVYLQKENIIDESGMPKERFSAEFPKEGPSILRIQQVVRGDSAAYFCASSPGGAGDEQFFGPGTRLTVL.

This clone was seen just once. The chain has TRBV5-1 and TRBJ2-1, with 13 bases fitting TRBD2. V lost 3 bases to trimming and J lost 10 bases; unmatched junction nucleotides: 7. There are 15 residues in the CDR3. Germline CDR1 and CDR2: SGHRS and YFSETQ. CDR3 sequence reads: CASSSLAGGPQEQFF. The CDR3 coding sequence is TGCGCCAGCAGCTCACTAGCGGGGGGGCCCCAGGAGCAGTTCTTC.

The chain carries TRBV7-3 and TRBJ2-5; 11 bases align to TRBD2. Trimming cost V 2 bases and J 5 bases; bases outside gene matches: 7. Germline CDR1 and CDR2: SGHTA and FQGTGA. The CDR3 sequence is 16 residues long. The CDR3 DNA sequence: TGTGCCAGCAGCTTAGTAGCGGGGGGGCGTAGGGAGACCCAGTACTTC. Its protein is CASSLVAGGRRETQYF.

This clone was seen only a few times. For the CDR3, the DNA is TGTGCCAGCAGCTTTTGGCCCGGGGAGCTGTTTTTT. This codes for CASSFWPGELFF. The gene calls are TRBV5-6 and TRBJ2-2; D gene unclear. CDR1 is SGHDT, CDR2 YYEEEE, per germline. The length of the CDR3 is 12 residues. The ends were cut back, 2 bases at V and 6 bases at J, with 5 bases in the middle.

Only one count was recorded for this clone. CDR3 sequence: CASSITSGGPETQYF. In DNA, the CDR3 is TGTGCCAGTAGTATCACCAGCGGGGGCCCAGAGACCCAGTACTTC. V and J are TRBV19 and TRBJ2-5; 8 bases map to TRBD2. The CDR3 runs to 15 residues. Trimming took 3 bases from V and 4 from J; bases not matched to a gene: 7. CDR1 is LNHDA and CDR2 is SQIVND in the germline V gene (reference sequence).

This chain links TRBV29-1 with TRBJ2-5; the match to TRBD1 covers 9 bases. The germline gives CDR1 SQVTM, CDR2 ANQGSEA. The CDR3 is 12 residues long. Germline trimming cut 7 bases from V and 7 bases from J; bases unmatched to any gene: 7. CDR3 loop: CSAGQGQGTQYF. CDR3 nucleotide sequence: TGCAGCGCGGGACAGGGCCAGGGGACCCAGTACTTC.

The chain couples TRBV28 to TRBJ1-6; tentatively, D is TRBD1 (5 bases). Trimming took 4 bases from V and 9 from J, leaving 13 bases between them. Germline values: CDR1 MDHEN, CDR2 SYDVKM. CDR3 size: 14 residues. CDR3 bases: TGTGCCAGCAGTTATGAAACAGGCCGTTCACCCCTCCACTTT. It codes for CASSYETGRSPLHF.

The V call is TRBV6-5, the J call TRBJ2-7; 8 nucleotides line up with TRBD1. This CDR3 has 14 amino acids. J gave up 4 bases and V 6 bases, and 8 bases lay outside the gene matches. Per the germline V gene, CDR1 is MNHEY and CDR2 is SVGAGI. Written as DNA, the CDR3 is TGTGCCAGCAGCTGGGGGACAGGTGAATACGAGCAGTACTTC. Translating gives CASSWGTGEYEQYF.

This clone was recorded once. This chain links TRBV9 with TRBJ1-2; 7 bases line up with TRBD1. CDR3 length equals 11 residues. In germline, CDR1 is SGDLS, CDR2 YYNGEE. J lost 13 bases, V lost 3 bases, and 6 bases had no gene match. The CDR3 DNA follows: TGTGCCAGCAGCGGGGACAGTCCGCCCACCTTC. Translating it yields CASSGDSPPTF.

The J gene is TRBJ2-3, the V gene TRBV2, with 11 positions matching TRBD2. The CDR3 is 16 residues long. With 5 bases clipped from V and 8 bases from J, the junction kept 12 bases outside the gene matches. The germline gives CDR1 SNHLY, CDR2 FYNNEI. CDR3: CASSPPVAGGRVTQYF. CDR3 nucleotide sequence: TGTGCCAGCAGTCCCCCCGTAGCGGGGGGGCGGGTTACGCAGTATTTT.

The chain couples TRBV29-1 to TRBJ2-2, with a weak D call TRBD1 (6 bases). V was cut by 5 bases and J by 2 bases, with 15 bases left in between. Germline V CDR1 and CDR2: SQVTM, ANQGSEA. The CDR3 extends over 15 amino acids. CDR3 nucleotide sequence: TGCAGCGTTAAACAGGGACGGAGAAACACCGGGGAGCTGTTTTTT. It encodes CSVKQGRRNTGELFF.

This sequence joins TRBV12-5 and TRBJ2-1; 8 positions match TRBD2. CDR1 LGHNT and CDR2 FRNRAP come from the germline V gene. With 0 bases clipped from V and 9 bases from J, the junction kept 7 bases outside the gene matches. The CDR3 runs to 15 residues. CDR3: CASGLVAGEWSEQFF. In DNA, the CDR3 is TGTGCTAGTGGTTTGGTAGCGGGGGAGTGGAGTGAGCAGTTCTTC. Full variable domain (outside the CDR3, taken from reference TRBV12-5 and TRBJ2-1): DARVTQTPRHKVTEMGQEVTMRCQPILGHNTVFWYRQTMMQGLELLAYFRNRAPLDDSGMPKDRFSAEMPDATLATLKIQPSEPRDSAVYFCASGLVAGEWSEQFFGPGTRLTVL.

There are many counts of this clone. The sample carries other DNA sequences with the same CDR3. CDR3 region: CASSPGSYNEQFF. The DNA of the CDR3 is TGTGCCAGCAGCCCGGGTTCCTACAATGAGCAGTTCTTC. The chain joins TRBV7-9 to TRBJ2-1; no clear D. Trimming pared 5 bases from V and 1 base from J, leaving 6 bases between. The CDR3 has 13 residues. CDR1 SEHNR and CDR2 FQNEAQ come from the germline V gene (reference sequence).

V is TRBV27 and J is TRBJ1-3; 7 bases are shared with TRBD1. Germline CDR1 and CDR2: MNHEY and SMNVEV (reference sequence). V was clipped by 0 bases and J by 3 bases; unmatched bases: 11. The CDR3 sequence is 18 residues long. The CDR3 DNA sequence: TGTGCCAGCAGTTTATCCTACAGGGGTCTATCGGGTGGAAACACCATATATTTT. Translating it yields CASSLSYRGLSGGNTIYF.

A note on this clone: A much bigger clone sits one base away, suggesting this may be a read error. J is TRBJ2-7 and V is TRBV4-2; 9 bases map to TRBD2. The CDR3 is 16 amino acids. Germline V gene lookup returns CDR1 LGHNA and CDR2 YNFKEQ. Losses at the gene ends were 1 base for V and 3 bases for J; bases not matched to a gene: 7. CDR3 in amino acids: CASSQGQISGGYEQYF. CDR3 nucleotide sequence: TGTGCCAGCAGCCAAGGGCAGATTAGCGGGGGCTACGAGCAGTACTTC.

The chain joins TRBV2 to TRBJ1-1, with D possibly matching TRBD1 (6 bases). CDR1 is SNHLY, CDR2 FYNNEI, per germline. V shed 2 bases and J shed 3 bases, with 10 bases lying between them. The CDR3 covers 14 residues. CDR3 sequence reads: CASSERGGYTEAFF. The CDR3 region has the DNA TGTGCCAGCAGTGAAAGGGGGGGATACACTGAAGCTTTCTTT.